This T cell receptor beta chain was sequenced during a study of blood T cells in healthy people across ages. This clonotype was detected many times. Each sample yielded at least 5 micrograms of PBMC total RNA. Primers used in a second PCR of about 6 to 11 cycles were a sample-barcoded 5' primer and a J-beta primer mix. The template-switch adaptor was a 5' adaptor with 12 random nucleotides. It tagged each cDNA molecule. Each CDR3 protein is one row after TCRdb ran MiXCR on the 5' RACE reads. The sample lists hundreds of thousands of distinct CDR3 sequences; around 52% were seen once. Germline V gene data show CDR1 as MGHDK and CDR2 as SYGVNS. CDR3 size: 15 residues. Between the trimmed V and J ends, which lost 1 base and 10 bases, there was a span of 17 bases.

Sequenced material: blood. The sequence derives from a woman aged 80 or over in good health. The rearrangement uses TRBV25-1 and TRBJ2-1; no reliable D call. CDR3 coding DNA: TGTGCCAGCAGTGAATCGGGCTACCTTGGTCGGGAGCAGTTCTTC. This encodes CASSESGYLGREQFF.